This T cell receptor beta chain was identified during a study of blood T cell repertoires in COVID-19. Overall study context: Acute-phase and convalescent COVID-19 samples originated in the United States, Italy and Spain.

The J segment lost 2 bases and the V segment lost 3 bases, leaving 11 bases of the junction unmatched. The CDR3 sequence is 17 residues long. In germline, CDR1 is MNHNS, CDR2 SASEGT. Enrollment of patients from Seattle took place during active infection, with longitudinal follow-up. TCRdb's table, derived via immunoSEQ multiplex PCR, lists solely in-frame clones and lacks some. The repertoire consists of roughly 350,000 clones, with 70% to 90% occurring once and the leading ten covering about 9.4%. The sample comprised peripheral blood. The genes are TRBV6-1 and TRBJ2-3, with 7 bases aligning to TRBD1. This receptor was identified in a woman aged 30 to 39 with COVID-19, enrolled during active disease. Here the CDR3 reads CASSEVKGAGVTDTQYF. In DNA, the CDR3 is TGTGCCAGCAGTGAGGTGAAGGGGGCAGGGGTCACAGATACGCAGTATTTT.